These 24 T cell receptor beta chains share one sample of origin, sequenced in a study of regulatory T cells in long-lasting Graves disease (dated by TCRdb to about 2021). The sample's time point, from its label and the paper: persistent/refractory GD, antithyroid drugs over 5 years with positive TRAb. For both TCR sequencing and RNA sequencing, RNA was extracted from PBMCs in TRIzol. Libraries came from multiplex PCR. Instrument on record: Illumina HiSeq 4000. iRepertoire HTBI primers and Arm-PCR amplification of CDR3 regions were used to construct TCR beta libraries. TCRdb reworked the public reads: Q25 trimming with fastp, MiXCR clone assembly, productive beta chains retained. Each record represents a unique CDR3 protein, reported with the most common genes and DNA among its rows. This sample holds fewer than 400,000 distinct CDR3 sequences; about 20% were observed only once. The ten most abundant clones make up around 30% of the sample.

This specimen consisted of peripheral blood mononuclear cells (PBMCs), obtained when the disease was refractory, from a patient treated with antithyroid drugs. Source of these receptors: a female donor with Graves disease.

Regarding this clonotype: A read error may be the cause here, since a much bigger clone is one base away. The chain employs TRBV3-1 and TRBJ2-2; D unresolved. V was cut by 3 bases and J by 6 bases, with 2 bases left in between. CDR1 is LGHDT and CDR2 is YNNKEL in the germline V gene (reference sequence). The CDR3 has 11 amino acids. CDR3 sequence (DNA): TGTGCCAGCAGCCAGGCCGGGGAGCTGTTTTTT. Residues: CASSQAGELFF.

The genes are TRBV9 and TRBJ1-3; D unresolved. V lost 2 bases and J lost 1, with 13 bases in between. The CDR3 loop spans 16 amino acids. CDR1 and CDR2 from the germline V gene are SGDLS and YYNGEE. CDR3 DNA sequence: TGTGCCAGCAGCGTCGGACCCGAGCAGTCTGGAAACACCATATATTTT. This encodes CASSVGPEQSGNTIYF.

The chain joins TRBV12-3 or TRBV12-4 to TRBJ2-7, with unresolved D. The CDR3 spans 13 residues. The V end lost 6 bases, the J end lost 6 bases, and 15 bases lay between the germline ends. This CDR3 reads CASSPMGLPEQYF. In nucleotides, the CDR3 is TGTGCCAGCAGCCCCATGGGTCTCCCCGAGCAGTACTTC.

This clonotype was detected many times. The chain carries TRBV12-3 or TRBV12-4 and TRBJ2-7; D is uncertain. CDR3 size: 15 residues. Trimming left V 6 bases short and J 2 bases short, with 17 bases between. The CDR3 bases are TGTGCCAGCAGCCCCGCCCCGGCGCAGACCTACGAGCAGTACTTC. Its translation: CASSPAPAQTYEQYF.

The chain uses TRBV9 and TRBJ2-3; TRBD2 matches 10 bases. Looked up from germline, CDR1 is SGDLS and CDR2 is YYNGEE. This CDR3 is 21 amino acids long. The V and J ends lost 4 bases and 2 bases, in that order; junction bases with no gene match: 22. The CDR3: CASSHPLFGLAGVGPTDTQYF. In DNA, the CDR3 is TGTGCCAGCAGCCACCCGCTCTTCGGGCTAGCGGGAGTGGGTCCCACAGATACGCAGTATTTT.

The CDR3 is CSAREGGTGYQPQHF. In nucleotides, the CDR3 is TGCAGTGCTAGAGAAGGGGGGACAGGGTATCAGCCCCAGCATTTT. V and J are TRBV20-1 and TRBJ1-5, with TRBD1 matching over 9 bases. V shed 0 bases and J 5 bases; nucleotides not matched to a gene: 5. Germline assignment: CDR1 DFQATT and CDR2 SNEGSKA (reference sequence). The CDR3 consists of 15 residues.

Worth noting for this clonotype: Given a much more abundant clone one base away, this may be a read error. CDR3 bases: TGTGCCAGCAGCCCTGGGACCCCGGGGGGTATGAATTCACCCCTCCACTTT. This sequence encodes CASSPGTPGGMNSPLHF. V and J are TRBV12-3 or TRBV12-4 and TRBJ1-6, with D perhaps TRBD1 (5 bases). V was trimmed by 6 bases and J by 7 bases, leaving 22 bases between them. This CDR3 region has 17 residues.

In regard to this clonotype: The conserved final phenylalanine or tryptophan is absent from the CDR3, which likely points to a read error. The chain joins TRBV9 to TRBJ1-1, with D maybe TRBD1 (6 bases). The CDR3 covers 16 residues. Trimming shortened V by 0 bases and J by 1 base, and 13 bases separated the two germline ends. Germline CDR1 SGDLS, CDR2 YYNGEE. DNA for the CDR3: TGTGCCAGCAGCGTAGGCCCGGGGGACAAGAACACTGAAGCTTTCATT. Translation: CASSVGPGDKNTEAFI.

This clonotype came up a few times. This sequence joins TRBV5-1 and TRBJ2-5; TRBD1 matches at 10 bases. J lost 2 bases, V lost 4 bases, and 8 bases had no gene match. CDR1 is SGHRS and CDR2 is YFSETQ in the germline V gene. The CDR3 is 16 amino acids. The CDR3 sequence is CASSPGQGSRQETQYF. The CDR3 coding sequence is TGCGCCAGCAGCCCGGGACAGGGGTCTCGGCAAGAGACCCAGTACTTC.

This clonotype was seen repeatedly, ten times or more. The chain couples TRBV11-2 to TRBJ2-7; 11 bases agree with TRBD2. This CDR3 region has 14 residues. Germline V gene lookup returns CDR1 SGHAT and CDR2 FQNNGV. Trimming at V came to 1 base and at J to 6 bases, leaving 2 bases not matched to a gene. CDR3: CASSLVGTSGEQYF. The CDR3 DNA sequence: TGTGCCAGCAGCTTAGTAGGGACTAGCGGCGAGCAGTACTTC.

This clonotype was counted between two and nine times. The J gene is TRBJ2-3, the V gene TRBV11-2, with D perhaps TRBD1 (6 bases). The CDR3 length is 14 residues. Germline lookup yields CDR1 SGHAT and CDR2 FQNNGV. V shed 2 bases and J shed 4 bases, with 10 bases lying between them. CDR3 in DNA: TGTGCCAGCAGCTTATTTCAGGGGTCAGATACGCAGTATTTT. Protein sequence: CASSLFQGSDTQYF.

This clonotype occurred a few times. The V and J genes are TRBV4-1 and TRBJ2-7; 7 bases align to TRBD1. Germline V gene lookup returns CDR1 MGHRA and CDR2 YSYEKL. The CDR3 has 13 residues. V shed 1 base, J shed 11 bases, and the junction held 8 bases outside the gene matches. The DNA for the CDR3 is TGCGCCAGCAGCCAAGCGAACGGACAGGCTGAGTACTTC. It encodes CASSQANGQAEYF.

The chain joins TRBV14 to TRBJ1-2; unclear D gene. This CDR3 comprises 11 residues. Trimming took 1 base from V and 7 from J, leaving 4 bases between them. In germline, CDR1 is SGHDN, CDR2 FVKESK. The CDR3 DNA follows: TGTGCCAGCAGCCAAGTCGGTGGCTACACCTTC. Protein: CASSQVGGYTF. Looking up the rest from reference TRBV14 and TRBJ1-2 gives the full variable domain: EAGVTQFPSHSVIEKGQTVTLRCDPISGHDNLYWYRRVMGKEIKFLLHFVKESKQDESGMPNNRFLAERTGGTYSTLKVQPAELEDSGVYFCASSQVGGYTFGSGTRLTVV.

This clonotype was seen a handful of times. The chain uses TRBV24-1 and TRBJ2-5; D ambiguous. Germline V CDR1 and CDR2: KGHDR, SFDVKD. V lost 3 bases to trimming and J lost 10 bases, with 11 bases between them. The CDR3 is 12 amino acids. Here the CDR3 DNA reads TGTGCCACCAGTGATAATCCAGAGGTCCAGTACTTC. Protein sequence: CATSDNPEVQYF.

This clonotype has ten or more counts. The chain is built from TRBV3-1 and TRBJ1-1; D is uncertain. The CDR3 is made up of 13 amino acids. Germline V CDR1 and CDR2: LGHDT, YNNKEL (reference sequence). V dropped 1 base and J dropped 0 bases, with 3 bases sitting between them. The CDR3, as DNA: TGTGCCAGCAGCCAAGTCGTGAACACTGAAGCTTTCTTT. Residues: CASSQVVNTEAFF. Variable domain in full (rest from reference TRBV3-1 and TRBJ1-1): DTAVSQTPKYLVTQMGNDKSIKCEQNLGHDTMYWYKQDSKKFLKIMFSYNNKELIINETVPNRFSPKSPDKAHLNLHINSLELGDSAVYFCASSQVVNTEAFFGQGTRLTVV.

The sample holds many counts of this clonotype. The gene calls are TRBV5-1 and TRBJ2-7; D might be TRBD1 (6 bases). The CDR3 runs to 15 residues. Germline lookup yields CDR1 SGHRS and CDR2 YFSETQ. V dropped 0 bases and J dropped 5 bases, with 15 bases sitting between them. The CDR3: CASSLATGRGDEQYF. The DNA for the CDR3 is TGCGCCAGCAGCTTGGCGACAGGTAGGGGAGACGAGCAGTACTTC. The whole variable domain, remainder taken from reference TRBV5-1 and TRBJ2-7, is KAGVTQTPRYLIKTRGQQVTLSCSPISGHRSVSWYQQTPGQGLQFLFEYFSETQRNKGNFPGRFSGRQFSNSRSEMNVSTLELGDSALYLCASSLATGRGDEQYFGPGTRLTVT.

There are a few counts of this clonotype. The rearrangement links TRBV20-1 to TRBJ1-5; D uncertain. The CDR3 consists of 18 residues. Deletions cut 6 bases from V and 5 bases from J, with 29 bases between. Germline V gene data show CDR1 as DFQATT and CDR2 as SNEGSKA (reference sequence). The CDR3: CSAGPYGGKDRWHQPQHF. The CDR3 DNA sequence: TGCAGTGCCGGTCCCTACGGTGGTAAAGATAGGTGGCATCAGCCCCAGCATTTT.

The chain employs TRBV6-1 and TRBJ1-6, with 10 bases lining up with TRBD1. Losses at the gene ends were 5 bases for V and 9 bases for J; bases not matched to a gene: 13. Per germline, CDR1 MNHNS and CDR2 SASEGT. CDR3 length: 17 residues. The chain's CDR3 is CASSTKDPGQGTSPLHF. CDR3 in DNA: TGTGCCAGCAGTACTAAGGACCCGGGACAGGGGACTTCACCCCTCCACTTT.

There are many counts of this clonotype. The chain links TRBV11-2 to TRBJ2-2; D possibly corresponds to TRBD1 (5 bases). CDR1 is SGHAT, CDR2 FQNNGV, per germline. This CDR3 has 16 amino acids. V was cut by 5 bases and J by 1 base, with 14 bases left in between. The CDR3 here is CASSPRGQLNTGELFF. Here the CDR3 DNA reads TGTGCCAGCAGCCCACGCGGACAATTGAACACCGGGGAGCTGTTTTTT.

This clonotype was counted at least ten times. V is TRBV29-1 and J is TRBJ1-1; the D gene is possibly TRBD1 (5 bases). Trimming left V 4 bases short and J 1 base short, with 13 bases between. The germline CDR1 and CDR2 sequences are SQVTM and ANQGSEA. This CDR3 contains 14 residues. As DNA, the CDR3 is TGCAGCGTTGTAGGAGGGGAAAGGAACACTGAAGCTTTCTTT. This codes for CSVVGGERNTEAFF.

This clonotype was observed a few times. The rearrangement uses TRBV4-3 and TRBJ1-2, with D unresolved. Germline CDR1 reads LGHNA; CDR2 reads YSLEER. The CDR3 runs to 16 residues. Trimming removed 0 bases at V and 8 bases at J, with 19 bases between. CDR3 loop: CASSQDNRGPRRGYTF. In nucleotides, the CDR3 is TGCGCCAGCAGCCAAGATAATCGTGGACCACGAAGGGGCTACACCTTC.

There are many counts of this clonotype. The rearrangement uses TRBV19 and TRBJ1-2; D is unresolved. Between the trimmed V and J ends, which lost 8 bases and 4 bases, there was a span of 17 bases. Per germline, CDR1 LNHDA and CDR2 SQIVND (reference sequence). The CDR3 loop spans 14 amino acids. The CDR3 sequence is CASYAGFKGYGYTF. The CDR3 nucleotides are TGTGCCAGTTATGCGGGATTCAAGGGCTATGGCTACACCTTC.

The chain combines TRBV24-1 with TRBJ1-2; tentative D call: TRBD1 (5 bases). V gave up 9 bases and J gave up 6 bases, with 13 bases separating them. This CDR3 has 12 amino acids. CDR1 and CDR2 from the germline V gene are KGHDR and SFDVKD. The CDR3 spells CATSREGHGYTF. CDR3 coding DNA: TGTGCCACCTCCCGGGAGGGGCATGGCTACACCTTC.

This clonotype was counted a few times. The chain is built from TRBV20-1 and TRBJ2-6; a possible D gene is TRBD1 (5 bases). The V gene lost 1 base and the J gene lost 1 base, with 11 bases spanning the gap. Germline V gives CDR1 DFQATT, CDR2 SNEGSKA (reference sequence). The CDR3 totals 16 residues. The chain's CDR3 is CSARAGHPSGANVLTF. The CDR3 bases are TGCAGTGCTAGAGCAGGACACCCATCTGGGGCCAACGTCCTGACTTTC.